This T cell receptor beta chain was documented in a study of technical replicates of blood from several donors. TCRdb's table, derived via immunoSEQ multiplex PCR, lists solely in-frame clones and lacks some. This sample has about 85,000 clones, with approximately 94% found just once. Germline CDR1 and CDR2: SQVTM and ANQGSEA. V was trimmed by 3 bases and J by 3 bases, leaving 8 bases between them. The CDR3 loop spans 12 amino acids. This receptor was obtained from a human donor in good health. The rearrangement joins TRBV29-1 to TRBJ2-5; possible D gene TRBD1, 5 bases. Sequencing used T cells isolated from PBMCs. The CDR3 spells CSVDGREETQYF. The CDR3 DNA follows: TGCAGCGTTGATGGCAGGGAAGAGACCCAGTACTTC.